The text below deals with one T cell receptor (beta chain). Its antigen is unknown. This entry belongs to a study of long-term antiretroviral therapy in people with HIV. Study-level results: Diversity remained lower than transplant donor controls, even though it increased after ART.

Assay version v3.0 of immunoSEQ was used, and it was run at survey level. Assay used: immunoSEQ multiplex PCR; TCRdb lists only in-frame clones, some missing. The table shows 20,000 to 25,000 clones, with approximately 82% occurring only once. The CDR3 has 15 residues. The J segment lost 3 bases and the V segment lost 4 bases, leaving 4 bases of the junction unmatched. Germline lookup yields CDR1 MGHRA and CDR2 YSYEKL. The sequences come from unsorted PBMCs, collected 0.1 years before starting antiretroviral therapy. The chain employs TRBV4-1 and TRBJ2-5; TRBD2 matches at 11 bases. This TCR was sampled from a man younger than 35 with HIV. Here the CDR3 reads CASSRQGLAEETQYF. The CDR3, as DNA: TGCGCCAGCAGCCGACAGGGACTAGCGGAAGAGACCCAGTACTTC.